This T cell receptor (beta chain) was profiled in a study of metastatic and nonmetastatic thyroid tumors. Whole-study context: The study looked at repertoires side by side in blood and in tumor or nodule tissue from malignant and benign thyroid patients. General study results and limits: As reported, TCR beta diversity in blood and tumor was significantly higher in malignant thyroid tumors than in benign nodules.

This CDR3 contains 17 residues. Losses at the gene ends were 7 bases for V and 4 bases for J; bases not matched to a gene: 13. Germline V gene data show CDR1 as LNHDA and CDR2 as SQIVND (reference sequence). Every patient was untreated before thyroid surgery. This clone was counted many times. Its specificity is unknown. Methods used by the authors: What underpinned the distant-metastasis classifier for papillary thyroid cancer was the set of CDR3 differences across clinicopathological groups. From the PCR reads, TCRdb re-called clones with MiXCR. These V and J calls rely on TCRdb rather than the paper's analysis. The sample has about 82,000 clones, approximately 12% seen once.

Sample: tumor tissue. The chain has TRBV19 and TRBJ2-1; 10 positions match TRBD2. The receptor was isolated from a female donor with papillary thyroid cancer or a benign thyroid nodule (not recorded which). Some clones in this sample may be carry-over from other donors' samples. CDR3 protein: CASIKTPSSGGYNEQFF. CDR3 DNA sequence: TGTGCCAGTATCAAAACCCCCTCTAGCGGGGGATACAATGAGCAGTTCTTC.